One sample yielded the 9 T cell receptor beta chains listed below, sequenced in a study of blood T cell repertoires in COVID-19. Assay: immunoSEQ multiplex PCR; the TCRdb copy retains only in-frame clones and omits some. The sample shows under 300,000 clones, 83% of them seen only once. Input material: peripheral blood. These TCRs come from a man in his sixties who had recovered from COVID-19.

The chain uses TRBV7-3 and TRBJ2-1; TRBD2 might be the D (5 bases). The CDR3 loop spans 13 amino acids. Trimming removed 5 bases from V and 7 bases from J, with 12 bases in between. CDR1 is SGHTA and CDR2 is FQGTGA in the germline V gene. CDR3 DNA: TGTGCCAGCAGCCAGGCGGGTTGGAATGAGCAGTTCTTC. Translation: CASSQAGWNEQFF.

The gene calls are TRBV11-1 and TRBJ2-1; 7 bases agree with TRBD2. Germline V CDR1 and CDR2: SGHAT, FQDESV (reference sequence). CDR3 length: 15 residues. The J segment lost 2 bases and the V segment lost 1 base, leaving 2 bases of the junction unmatched. DNA of the CDR3: TGTGCCAGCAGCTTAGGGGCGGGGGCCTACAATGAGCAGTTCTTC. It translates to CASSLGAGAYNEQFF.

The V call is TRBV27, the J call TRBJ1-6; D unresolved. The CDR3 runs to 16 residues. Germline V lookup: CDR1 MNHEY, CDR2 SMNVEV (reference sequence). V lost 0 bases, J lost 6 bases, and 12 bases lay in between. CDR3 in DNA: TGTGCCAGCAGTTTATCGGGAGGTACCCCTAATTCACCCCTCCACTTT. Residues: CASSLSGGTPNSPLHF.

J is TRBJ2-7 and V is TRBV10-2; 8 nucleotides align to TRBD2. V lost 8 bases and J lost 5; bases outside the gene matches: 5. CDR1 is WSHSY, CDR2 SAAADI, per germline. This CDR3 contains 12 residues. As DNA, the CDR3 is TGCGCCAGCCGGGAGGGGGGCAACGAGCAGTACTTC. It is translated as CASREGGNEQYF.

The rearrangement links TRBV25-1 to TRBJ1-2; D uncertain. The V end lost 0 bases, the J end lost 6 bases, and 8 bases lay between the germline ends. CDR1 and CDR2 from the germline V gene are MGHDK and SYGVNS. The length of the CDR3 is 13 residues. CDR3 DNA sequence: TGTGCCAGCAGTGAATATGAGCGGGATGGCTACACCTTC. Amino acid sequence: CASSEYERDGYTF.

This clone showed up just once. This sequence joins TRBV5-1 and TRBJ1-6; D possibly corresponds to TRBD1 (6 bases). Looked up from germline, CDR1 is SGHRS and CDR2 is YFSETQ. Between the trimmed V and J ends, which lost 1 base and 6 bases, there was a span of 11 bases. The CDR3 is made up of 15 amino acids. The chain's CDR3 is CASSLSRGGNSPLHF. In DNA form, the CDR3 reads TGCGCCAGCAGCTTGTCCAGGGGTGGTAATTCACCCCTCCACTTT. The entire variable domain, with the rest obtained from reference TRBV5-1 and TRBJ1-6, is as follows: KAGVTQTPRYLIKTRGQQVTLSCSPISGHRSVSWYQQTPGQGLQFLFEYFSETQRNKGNFPGRFSGRQFSNSRSEMNVSTLELGDSALYLCASSLSRGGNSPLHFGNGTRLTVT.

As DNA, the CDR3 is TGTGCCAGCAGCTTGAGCGGAAGCACAGATACGCAGTATTTT. Translation: CASSLSGSTDTQYF. This sequence joins TRBV5-4 and TRBJ2-3; maybe TRBD2 (5 bases). V dropped 1 base and J dropped 0 bases, with 6 bases sitting between them. Germline V gene data show CDR1 as SGHNT and CDR2 as YYREEE (reference sequence). This CDR3 comprises 14 residues.

This clone was seen once. The genes are TRBV9 and TRBJ2-2; unclear D gene. CDR1 SGDLS and CDR2 YYNGEE come from the germline V gene. This CDR3 contains 13 residues. V was cut by 1 base and J by 1 base, with 2 bases left in between. The CDR3, as DNA: TGTGCCAGCAGCGTACAGAACACCGGGGAGCTGTTTTTT. Residues: CASSVQNTGELFF.

The chain joins TRBV11-2 to TRBJ2-1; no clear D gene. The CDR3 totals 13 residues. Trimming left V 1 base short and J 6 bases short, with 7 bases between. Per the germline V gene, CDR1 is SGHAT and CDR2 is FQNNGV. The CDR3 sequence: CASSLGSLNEQFF. The CDR3 DNA sequence: TGTGCCAGCAGCTTAGGGAGCCTCAATGAGCAGTTCTTC. Complete variable domain (other parts from reference TRBV11-2 and TRBJ2-1): EAGVAQSPRYKIIEKRQSVAFWCNPISGHATLYWYQQILGQGPKLLIQFQNNGVVDDSQLPKDRFSAERLKGVDSTLKIQPAKLEDSAVYLCASSLGSLNEQFFGPGTRLTVL.